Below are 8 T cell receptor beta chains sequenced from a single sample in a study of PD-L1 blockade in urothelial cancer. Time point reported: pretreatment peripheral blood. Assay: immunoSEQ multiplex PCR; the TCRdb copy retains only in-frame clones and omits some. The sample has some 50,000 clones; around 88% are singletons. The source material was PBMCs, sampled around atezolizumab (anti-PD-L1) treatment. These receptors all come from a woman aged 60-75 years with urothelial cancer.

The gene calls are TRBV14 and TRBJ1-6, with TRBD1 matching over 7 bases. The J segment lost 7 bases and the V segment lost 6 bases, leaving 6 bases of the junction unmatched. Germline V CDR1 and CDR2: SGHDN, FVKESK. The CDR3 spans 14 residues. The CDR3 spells CASRPGGQNSPLHF. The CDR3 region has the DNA TGTGCCAGCAGACCAGGGGGGCAGAATTCACCCCTCCACTTT.

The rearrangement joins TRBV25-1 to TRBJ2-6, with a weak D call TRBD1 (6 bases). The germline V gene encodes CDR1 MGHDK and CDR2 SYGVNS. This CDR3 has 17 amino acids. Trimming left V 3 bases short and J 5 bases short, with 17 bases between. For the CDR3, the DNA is TGTGCCAGCAGTGATCCAACAGGGCCGGGAAGGGCCAACGTCCTGACTTTC. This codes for CASSDPTGPGRANVLTF.

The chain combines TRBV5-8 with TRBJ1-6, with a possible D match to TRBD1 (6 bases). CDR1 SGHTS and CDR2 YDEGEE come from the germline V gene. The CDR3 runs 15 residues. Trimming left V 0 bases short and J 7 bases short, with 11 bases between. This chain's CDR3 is CASSLGGTRNSPLHF. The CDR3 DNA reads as TGTGCCAGCAGCTTGGGGGGGACAAGGAATTCACCCCTCCACTTT. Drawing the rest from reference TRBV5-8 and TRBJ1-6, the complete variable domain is EAGVTQSPTHLIKTRGQQATLRCSPISGHTSVYWYQQALGLGLQFLLWYDEGEERNRGNFPPRFSGRQFPNYSSELNVNALELEDSALYLCASSLGGTRNSPLHFGNGTRLTVT.

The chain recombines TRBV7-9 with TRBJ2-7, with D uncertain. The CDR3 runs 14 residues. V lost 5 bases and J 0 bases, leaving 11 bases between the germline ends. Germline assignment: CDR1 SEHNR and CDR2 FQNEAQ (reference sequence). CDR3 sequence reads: CASSPPRVSYEQYF. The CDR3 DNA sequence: TGTGCCAGCAGCCCCCCTCGGGTCTCCTACGAGCAGTACTTC. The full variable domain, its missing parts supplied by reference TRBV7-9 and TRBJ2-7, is DTGVSQNPRHKITKRGQNVTFRCDPISEHNRLYWYRQTLGQGPEFLTYFQNEAQLEKSRLLSDRFSAERPKGSFSTLEIQRTEQGDSAMYLCASSPPRVSYEQYFGPGTRLTVT.

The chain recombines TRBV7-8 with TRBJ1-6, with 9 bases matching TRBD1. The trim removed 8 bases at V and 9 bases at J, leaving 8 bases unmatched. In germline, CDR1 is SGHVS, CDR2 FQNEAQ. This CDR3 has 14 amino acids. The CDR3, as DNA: TGTGCCAGCGAAAACAGGGGGCAGGGTTCACCCCTCCACTTT. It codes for CASENRGQGSPLHF.

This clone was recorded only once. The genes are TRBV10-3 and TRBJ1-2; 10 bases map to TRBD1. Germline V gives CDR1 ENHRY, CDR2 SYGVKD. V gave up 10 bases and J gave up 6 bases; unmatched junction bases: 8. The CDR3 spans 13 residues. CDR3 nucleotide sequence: TGTGCCAACAGACAGGGGGCCGAGGATGGCTACACCTTC. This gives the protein CANRQGAEDGYTF.

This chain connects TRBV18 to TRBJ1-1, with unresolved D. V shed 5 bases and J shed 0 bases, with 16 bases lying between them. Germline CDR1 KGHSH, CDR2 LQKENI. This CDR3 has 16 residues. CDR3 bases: TGTGCCAGCTCATCCTGGAGCGAAGTGGTGAACACTGAAGCTTTCTTT. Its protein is CASSSWSEVVNTEAFF. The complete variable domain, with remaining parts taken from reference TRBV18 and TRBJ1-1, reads NAGVMQNPRHLVRRRGQEARLRCSPMKGHSHVYWYRQLPEEGLKFMVYLQKENIIDESGMPKERFSAEFPKEGPSILRIQQVVRGDSAAYFCASSSWSEVVNTEAFFGQGTRLTVV.

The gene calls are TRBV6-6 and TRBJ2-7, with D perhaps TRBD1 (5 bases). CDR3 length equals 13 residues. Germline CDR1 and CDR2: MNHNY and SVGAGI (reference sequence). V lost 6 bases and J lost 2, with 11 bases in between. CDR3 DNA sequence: TGTGCCAGCAGCACAGGATTGGCCTACGAGCAGTACTTC. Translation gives CASSTGLAYEQYF.